This TCR beta chain was identified in a study of T cell changes during pregnancy in multiple sclerosis. Assay: immunoSEQ multiplex PCR; the TCRdb copy retains only in-frame clones and omits some. The sample has roughly 88,000 clones, roughly 90% seen once. The CDR3 runs to 15 residues. Germline CDR1 MNHEY, CDR2 SMNVEV (reference sequence). Trimming took off 5 bases at V and 3 bases at J, with 14 bases between the two ends. The TCR sequence derives from a female donor with multiple sclerosis, enrolled in a pregnancy study. This chain links TRBV27 with TRBJ1-5; D is perhaps TRBD1 (6 bases). The sample was peripheral blood, taken in the first trimester of pregnancy. CDR3 coding DNA: TGTGCCAGCAGTCCCTCAGGACAGCCCAATCAGCCCCAGCATTTT. Translation gives CASSPSGQPNQPQHF.